The entry below gives a single T cell receptor beta chain sequence along with its context. The antigen is not known. The data were taken from a study of blood T cells in healthy people across ages. Findings and caveats of the study: Diversity of TCR beta correlated strongly with naive T cell percentage. Long-lived and aged donors differed, with more naive CD4+ cells and higher diversity in the long-lived.

A second PCR of roughly 7 to 11 cycles used a sample-barcoded 5' primer and a J-beta primer mix. MiXCR was run by TCRdb on the 5' RACE reads, yielding one entry per CDR3 protein. The sample holds 250,000 to 300,000 distinct CDR3 sequences, roughly a quarter seen once. Each sample gave at least 6.5 million isolated PBMCs. Germline V gene sequence: CDR1 SGHRS, CDR2 YFSETQ. This CDR3 comprises 14 residues. Trimming pared 3 bases from V and 10 bases from J, leaving 17 bases between. This chain links TRBV5-1 with TRBJ2-1, with a tentative D call TRBD2 (6 bases). This clonotype originated in a woman in her 70s in good health. The source material was blood. CDR3 sequence reads: CASSYPDQRVEQFF. The DNA for the CDR3 is TGCGCCAGCAGCTACCCGGACCAGCGGGTCGAGCAGTTCTTC.